This TCR beta chain was profiled in a study of blood T cell repertoires in COVID-19. Study in general: PBMCs, B-cell-depleted T cells, or T cells provided the cDNA or gDNA that made up the material.

V lost 6 bases to trimming and J lost 14 bases; unmatched junction nucleotides: 13. The germline gives CDR1 MNHEY, CDR2 SVGAGI. CDR3 length: 15 residues. Some clones are missing from TCRdb's copy, which holds only in-frame ones; the method was immunoSEQ multiplex PCR. The data show about 240,000 clones, 75% to 85% seen once. The TCR was taken from a woman aged 55-75 years with active or convalescent COVID-19. The rearrangement links TRBV6-5 to TRBJ1-6; 10 nucleotides agree with TRBD1. The sample taken for sequencing was peripheral blood. For the CDR3, the DNA is TGTGCCAGCAGAGCAACGACAGGGGGCTATGTGGCCCTCCACTTT. It is translated as CASRATTGGYVALHF.